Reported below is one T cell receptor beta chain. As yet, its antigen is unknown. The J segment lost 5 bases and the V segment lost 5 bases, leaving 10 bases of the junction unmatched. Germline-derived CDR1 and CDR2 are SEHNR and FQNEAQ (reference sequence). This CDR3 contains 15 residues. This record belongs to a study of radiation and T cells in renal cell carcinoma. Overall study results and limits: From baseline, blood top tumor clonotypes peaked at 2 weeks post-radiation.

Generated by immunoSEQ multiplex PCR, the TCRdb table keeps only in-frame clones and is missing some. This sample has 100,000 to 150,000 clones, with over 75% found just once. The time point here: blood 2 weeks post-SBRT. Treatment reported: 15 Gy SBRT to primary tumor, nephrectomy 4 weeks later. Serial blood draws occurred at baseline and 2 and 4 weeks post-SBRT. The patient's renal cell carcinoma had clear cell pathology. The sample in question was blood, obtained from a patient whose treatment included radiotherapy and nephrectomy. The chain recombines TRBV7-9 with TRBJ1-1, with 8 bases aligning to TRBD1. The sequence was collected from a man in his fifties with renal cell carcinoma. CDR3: CASSNQQGAGTEAFF. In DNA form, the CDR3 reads TGTGCCAGCAGCAATCAGCAGGGGGCCGGGACTGAAGCTTTCTTT.